The clone carrying this T cell receptor beta chain was picked up a small number of times. The CDR3 sequence is 14 residues long. The germline CDR1 and CDR2 sequences are SGHRS and YFSETQ. Trimming cost V 4 bases and J 3 bases; bases outside gene matches: 7. The sample belongs to a study of blood T cell repertoires in COVID-19. About the study: The samples span acute and convalescent COVID-19 from the United States, Italy and Spain. From T cells, B-cell-depleted T cells, or PBMCs came the material, which was cDNA or gDNA.

Original analysis: Using reference gene primer amplification, nucleated cell counts were estimated. TCRdb keeps only in-frame clones here, not all; method: immunoSEQ multiplex PCR. V and J calls and clone size are as listed in that table; D and trimming were resolved from the DNA. The data show about 140,000 clones, about three quarters seen once. V usage is TRBV5-1 and J usage is TRBJ2-7; 7 bases are shared with TRBD2. This receptor was identified in a woman aged 55-69 years with acute or convalescent COVID-19. Sequenced: peripheral blood. CDR3 loop: CASSPNLAVYEQYF. DNA of the CDR3: TGCGCCAGCAGCCCGAACCTAGCGGTCTACGAGCAGTACTTC.